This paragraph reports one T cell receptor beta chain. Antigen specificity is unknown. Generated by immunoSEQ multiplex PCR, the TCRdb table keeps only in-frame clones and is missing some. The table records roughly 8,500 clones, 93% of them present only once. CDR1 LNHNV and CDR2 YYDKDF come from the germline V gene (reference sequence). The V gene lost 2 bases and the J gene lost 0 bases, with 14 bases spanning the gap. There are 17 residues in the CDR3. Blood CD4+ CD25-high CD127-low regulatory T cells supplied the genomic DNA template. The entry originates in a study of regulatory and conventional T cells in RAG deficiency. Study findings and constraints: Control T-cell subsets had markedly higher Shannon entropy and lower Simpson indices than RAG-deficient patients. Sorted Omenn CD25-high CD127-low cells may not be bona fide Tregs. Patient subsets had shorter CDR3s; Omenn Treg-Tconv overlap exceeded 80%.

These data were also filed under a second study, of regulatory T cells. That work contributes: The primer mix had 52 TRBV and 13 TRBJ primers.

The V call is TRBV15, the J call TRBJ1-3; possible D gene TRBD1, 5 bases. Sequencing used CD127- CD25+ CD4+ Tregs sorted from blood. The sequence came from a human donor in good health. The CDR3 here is CATSRTGGGFSGNTIYF. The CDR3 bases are TGTGCCACCAGCAGAACCGGGGGGGGTTTCTCTGGAAACACCATATATTTT. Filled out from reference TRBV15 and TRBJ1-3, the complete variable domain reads DAMVIQNPRYQVTQFGKPVTLSCSQTLNHNVMYWYQQKSSQAPKLLFHYYDKDFNNEADTPDNFQSRRPNTSFCFLDIRSPGLGDTAMYLCATSRTGGGFSGNTIYFGEGSWLTVV.